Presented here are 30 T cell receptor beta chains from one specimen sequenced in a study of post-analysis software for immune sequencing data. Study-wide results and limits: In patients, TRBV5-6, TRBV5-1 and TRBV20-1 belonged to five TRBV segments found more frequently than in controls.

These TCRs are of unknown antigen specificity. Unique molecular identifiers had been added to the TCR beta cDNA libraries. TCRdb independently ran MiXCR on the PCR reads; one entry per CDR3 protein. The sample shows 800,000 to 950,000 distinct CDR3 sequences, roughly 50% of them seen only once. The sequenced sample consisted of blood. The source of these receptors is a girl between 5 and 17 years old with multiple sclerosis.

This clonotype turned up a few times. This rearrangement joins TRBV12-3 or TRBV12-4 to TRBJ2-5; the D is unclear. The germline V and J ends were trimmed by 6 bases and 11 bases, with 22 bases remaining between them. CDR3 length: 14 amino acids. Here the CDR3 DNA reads TGTGCCAGCAGCAGACACTTAAGCTACAATGAGCAGTACTTC. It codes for CASSRHLSYNEQYF.

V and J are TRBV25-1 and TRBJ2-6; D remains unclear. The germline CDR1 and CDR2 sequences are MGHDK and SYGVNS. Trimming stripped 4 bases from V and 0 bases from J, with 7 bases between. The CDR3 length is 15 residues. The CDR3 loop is CASSVFSSGANVLTF. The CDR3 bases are TGTGCCAGCAGTGTCTTCTCCTCTGGGGCCAACGTCCTGACTTTC.

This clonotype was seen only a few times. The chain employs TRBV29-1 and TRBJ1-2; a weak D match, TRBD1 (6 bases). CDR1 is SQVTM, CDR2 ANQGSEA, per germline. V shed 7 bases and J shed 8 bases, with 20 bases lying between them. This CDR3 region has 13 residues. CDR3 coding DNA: TGCAGCGGCGCCTTTCGGGGGGCCCGGGGCTACACCTTC. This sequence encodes CSGAFRGARGYTF.

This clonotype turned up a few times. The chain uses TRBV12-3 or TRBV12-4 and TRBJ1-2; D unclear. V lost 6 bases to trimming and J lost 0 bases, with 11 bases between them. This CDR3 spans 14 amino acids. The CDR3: CASSPISPNYGYTF. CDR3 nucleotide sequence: TGTGCCAGCAGCCCCATTAGTCCTAACTATGGCTACACCTTC.

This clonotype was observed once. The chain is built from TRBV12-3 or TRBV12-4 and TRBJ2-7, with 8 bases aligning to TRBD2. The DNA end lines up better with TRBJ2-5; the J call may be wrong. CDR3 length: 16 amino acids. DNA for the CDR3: TGTGCCAGCAGTTCCGGGGGAGCGGGAGTCAGGGAGACCCAGTACTTC. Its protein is CASSSGGAGVRETQYF.

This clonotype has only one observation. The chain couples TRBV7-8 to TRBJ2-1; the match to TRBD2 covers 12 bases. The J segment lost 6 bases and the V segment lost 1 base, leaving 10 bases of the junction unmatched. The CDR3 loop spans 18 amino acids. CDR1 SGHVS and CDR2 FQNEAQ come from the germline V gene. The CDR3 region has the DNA TGTGCCAGCAGCTTAGGGGCTAGCGGGAGGGACCCCCCCAATGAGCAGTTCTTC. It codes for CASSLGASGRDPPNEQFF.

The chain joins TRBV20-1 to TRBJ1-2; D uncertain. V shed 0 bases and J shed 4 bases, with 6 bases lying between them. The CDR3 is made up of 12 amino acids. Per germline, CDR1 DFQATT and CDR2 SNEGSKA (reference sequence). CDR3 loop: CSARDWIYGYTF. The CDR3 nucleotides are TGCAGTGCTAGAGACTGGATCTATGGCTACACCTTC.

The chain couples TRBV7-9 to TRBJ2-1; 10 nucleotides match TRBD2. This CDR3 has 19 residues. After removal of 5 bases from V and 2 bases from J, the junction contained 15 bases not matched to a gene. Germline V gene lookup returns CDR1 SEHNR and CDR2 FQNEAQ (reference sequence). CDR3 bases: TGTGCCAGCAGCCCAGTGGGTAGCGGGAGGACGGGGGCCTACAATGAGCAGTTCTTC. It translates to CASSPVGSGRTGAYNEQFF.

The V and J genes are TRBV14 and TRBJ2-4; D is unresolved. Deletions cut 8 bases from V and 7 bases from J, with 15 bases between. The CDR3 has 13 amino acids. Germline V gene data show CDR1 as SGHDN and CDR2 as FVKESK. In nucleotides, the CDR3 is TGTGCCAGCGGCTTGATGGGCACGAACATTCAGTACTTC. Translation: CASGLMGTNIQYF.

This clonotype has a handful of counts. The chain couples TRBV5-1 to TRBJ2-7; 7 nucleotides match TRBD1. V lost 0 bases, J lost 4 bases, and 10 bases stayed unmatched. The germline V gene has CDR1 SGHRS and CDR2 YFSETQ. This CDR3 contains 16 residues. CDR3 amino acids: CASSLASTGWEYEQYF. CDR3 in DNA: TGCGCCAGCAGCTTGGCCTCGACAGGGTGGGAGTACGAGCAGTACTTC.

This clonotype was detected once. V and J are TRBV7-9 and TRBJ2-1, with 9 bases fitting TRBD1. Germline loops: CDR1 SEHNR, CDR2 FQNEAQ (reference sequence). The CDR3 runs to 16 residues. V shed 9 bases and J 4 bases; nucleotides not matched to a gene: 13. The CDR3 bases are TGTGCCAGTAATGGCCGAGGCGGGACAGGGTACAATGAGCAGTTCTTC. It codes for CASNGRGGTGYNEQFF. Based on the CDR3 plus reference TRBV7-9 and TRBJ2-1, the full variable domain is DTGVSQNPRHKITKRGQNVTFRCDPISEHNRLYWYRQTLGQGPEFLTYFQNEAQLEKSRLLSDRFSAERPKGSFSTLEIQRTEQGDSAMYLCASNGRGGTGYNEQFFGPGTRLTVL.

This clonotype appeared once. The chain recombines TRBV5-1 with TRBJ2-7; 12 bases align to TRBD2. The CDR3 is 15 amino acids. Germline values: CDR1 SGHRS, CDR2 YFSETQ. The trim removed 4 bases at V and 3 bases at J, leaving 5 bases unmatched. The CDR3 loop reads CASSKTTSGSYEQYF. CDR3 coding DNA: TGCGCCAGCAGCAAGACGACTAGCGGGAGCTACGAGCAGTACTTC.

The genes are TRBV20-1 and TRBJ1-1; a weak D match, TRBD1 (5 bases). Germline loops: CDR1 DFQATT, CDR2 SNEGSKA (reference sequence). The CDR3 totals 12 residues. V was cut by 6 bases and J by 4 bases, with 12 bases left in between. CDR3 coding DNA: TGCAGTGCCAAAAGGGGCAGCACTGAAGCTTTCTTT. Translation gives CSAKRGSTEAFF.

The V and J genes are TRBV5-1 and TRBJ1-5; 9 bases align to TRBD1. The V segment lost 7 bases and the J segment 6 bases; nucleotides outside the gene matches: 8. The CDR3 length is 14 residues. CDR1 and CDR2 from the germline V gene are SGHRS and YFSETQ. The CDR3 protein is CASAVTGGGQPQHF. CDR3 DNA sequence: TGCGCCAGCGCTGTGACAGGGGGGGGTCAGCCCCAGCATTTT.

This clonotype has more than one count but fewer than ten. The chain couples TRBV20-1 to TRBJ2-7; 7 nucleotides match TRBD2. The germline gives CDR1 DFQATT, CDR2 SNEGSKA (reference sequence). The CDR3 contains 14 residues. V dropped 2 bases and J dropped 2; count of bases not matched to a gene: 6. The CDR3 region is CSARPRGLAYEQYF. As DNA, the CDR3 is TGCAGTGCTAGACCCCGTGGACTAGCCTACGAGCAGTACTTC.

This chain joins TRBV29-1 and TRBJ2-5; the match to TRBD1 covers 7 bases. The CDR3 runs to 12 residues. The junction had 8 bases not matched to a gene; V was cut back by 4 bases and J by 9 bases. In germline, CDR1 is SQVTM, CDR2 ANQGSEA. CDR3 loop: CSVGRQGQPQYF. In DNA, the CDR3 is TGCAGCGTTGGAAGGCAGGGACAGCCCCAGTACTTC.

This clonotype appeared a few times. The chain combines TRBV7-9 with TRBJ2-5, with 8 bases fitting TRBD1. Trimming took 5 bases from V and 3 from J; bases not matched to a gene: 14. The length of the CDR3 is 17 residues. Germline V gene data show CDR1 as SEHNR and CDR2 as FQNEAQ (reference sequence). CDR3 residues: CASSRERRVDREETQYF. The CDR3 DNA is TGTGCCAGCAGCCGAGAAAGAAGGGTGGACAGGGAAGAGACCCAGTACTTC.

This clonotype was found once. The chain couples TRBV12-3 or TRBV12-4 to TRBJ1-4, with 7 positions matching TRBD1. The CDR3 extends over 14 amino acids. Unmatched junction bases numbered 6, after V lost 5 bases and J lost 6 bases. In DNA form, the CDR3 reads TGTGCCAGCAGTCCGACAGGGTCCGATGAAAAACTGTTTTTT. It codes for CASSPTGSDEKLFF.

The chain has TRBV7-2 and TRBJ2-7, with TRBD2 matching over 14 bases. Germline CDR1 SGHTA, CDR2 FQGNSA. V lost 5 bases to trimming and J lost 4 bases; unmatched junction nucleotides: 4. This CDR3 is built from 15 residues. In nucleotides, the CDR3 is TGTGCCAGCAGCATGGGACTAGCGGGAGCATACGAGCAGTACTTC. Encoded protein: CASSMGLAGAYEQYF.

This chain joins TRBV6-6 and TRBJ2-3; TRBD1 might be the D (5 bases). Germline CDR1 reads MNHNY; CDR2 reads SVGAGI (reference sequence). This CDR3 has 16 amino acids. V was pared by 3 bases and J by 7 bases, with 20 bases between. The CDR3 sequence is CASSYLKQGDRNTQYF. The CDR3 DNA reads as TGTGCCAGCAGTTATCTTAAGCAGGGCGATCGAAATACGCAGTATTTT.

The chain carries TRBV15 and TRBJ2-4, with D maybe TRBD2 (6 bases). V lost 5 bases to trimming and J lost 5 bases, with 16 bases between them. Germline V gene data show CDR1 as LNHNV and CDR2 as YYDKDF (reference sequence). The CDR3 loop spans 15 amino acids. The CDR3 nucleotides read TGTGCCACCAGCCCCCAACTAGCTCTCGAAAACATTCAGTACTTC. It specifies CATSPQLALENIQYF.

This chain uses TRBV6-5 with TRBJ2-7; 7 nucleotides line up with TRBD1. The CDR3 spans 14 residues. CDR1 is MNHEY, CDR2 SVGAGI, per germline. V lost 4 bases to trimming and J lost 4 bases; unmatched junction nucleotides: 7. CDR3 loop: CASSSHRQGYEQYF. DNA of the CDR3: TGTGCCAGCAGTTCTCACCGACAGGGATACGAGCAGTACTTC.

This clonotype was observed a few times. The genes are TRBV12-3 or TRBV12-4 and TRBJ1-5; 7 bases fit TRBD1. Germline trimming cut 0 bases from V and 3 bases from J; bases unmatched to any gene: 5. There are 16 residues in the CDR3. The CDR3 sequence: CASSLADRVLNQPQHF. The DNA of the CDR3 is TGTGCCAGCAGTTTAGCCGACAGGGTTCTCAATCAGCCCCAGCATTTT.

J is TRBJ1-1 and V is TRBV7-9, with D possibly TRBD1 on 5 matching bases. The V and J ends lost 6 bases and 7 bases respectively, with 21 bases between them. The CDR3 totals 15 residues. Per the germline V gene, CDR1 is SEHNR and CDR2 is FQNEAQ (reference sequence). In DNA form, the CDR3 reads TGTGCCAGCAGAACGGGTCGGGACTCCTTTCGTGAAGCTTTCTTT. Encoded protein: CASRTGRDSFREAFF.

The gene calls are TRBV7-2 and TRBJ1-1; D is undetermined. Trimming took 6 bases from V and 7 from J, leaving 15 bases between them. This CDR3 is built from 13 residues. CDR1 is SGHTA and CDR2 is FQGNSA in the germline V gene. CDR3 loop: CASRASGVLEAFF. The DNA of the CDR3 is TGTGCCAGCAGGGCCAGCGGAGTCCTTGAAGCTTTCTTT.

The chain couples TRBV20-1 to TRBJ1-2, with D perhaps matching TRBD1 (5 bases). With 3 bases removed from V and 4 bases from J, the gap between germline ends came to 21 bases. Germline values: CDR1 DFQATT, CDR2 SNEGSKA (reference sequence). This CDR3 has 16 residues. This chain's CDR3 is CSASRRRAGRGYGYTF. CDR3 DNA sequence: TGCAGTGCTAGTCGGCGTAGGGCAGGGCGGGGCTATGGCTACACCTTC.

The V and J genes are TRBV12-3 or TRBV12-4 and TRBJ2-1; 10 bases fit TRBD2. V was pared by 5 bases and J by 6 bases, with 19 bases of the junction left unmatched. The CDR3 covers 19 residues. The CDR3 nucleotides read TGTGCCAGCAGTCCTCAAAGGCTAGCGGGAGTTTATCGTTCCAATGAGCAGTTCTTC. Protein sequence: CASSPQRLAGVYRSNEQFF.

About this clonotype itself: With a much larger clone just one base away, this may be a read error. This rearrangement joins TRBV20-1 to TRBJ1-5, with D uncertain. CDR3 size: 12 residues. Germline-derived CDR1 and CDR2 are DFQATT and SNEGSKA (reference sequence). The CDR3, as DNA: TGCAGTGCATCGACGAGCACTCAGCCCCAGCATTTT. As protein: CSASTSTQPQHF.

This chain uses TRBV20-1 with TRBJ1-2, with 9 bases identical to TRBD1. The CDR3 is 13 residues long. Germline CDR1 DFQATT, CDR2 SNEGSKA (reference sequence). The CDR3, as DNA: TGCAGCGCGACGGGACAGGGCTCTTATGGCTACACCTTC. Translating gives CSATGQGSYGYTF.

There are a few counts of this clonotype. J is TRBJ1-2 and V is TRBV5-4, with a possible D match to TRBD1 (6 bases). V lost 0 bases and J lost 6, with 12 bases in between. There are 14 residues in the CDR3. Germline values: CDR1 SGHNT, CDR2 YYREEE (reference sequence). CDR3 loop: CASSLGVKGDGYTF. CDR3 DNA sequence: TGTGCCAGCAGCTTGGGTGTCAAGGGGGATGGCTACACCTTC.